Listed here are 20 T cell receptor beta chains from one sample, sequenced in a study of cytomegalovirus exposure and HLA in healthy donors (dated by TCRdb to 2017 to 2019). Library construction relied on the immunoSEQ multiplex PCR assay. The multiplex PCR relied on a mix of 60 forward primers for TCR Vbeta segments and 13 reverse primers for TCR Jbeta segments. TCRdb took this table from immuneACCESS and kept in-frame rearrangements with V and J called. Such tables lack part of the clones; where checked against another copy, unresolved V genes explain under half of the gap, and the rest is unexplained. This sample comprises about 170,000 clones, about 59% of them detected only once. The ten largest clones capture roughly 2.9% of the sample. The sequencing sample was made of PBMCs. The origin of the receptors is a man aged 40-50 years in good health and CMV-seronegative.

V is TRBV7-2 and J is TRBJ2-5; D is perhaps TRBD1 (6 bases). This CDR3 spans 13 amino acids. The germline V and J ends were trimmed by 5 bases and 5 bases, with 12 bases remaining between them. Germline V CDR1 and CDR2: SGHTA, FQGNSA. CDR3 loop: CASSTERGETQYF. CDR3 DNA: TGTGCCAGCAGCACGGAAAGGGGGGAGACCCAGTACTTC.

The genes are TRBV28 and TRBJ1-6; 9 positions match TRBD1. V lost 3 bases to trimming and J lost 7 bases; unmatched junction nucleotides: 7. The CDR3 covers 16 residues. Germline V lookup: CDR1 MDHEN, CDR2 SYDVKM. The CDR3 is CASSFETGGWNSPLHF. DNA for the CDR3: TGTGCCAGCAGTTTCGAGACAGGGGGTTGGAATTCACCCCTCCACTTT.

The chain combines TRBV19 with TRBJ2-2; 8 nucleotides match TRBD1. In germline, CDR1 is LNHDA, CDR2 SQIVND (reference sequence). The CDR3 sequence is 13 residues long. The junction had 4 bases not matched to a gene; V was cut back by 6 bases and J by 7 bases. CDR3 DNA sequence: TGTGCCAGTAGGGCAGGGGGCCACGGGGAGCTGTTTTTT. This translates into CASRAGGHGELFF.

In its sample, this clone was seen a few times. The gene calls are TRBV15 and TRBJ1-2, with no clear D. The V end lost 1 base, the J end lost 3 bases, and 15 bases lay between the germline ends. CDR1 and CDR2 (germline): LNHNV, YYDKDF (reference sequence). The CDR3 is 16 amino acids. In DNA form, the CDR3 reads TGTGCCACCAGCAGAGGGACTTCCTCGGGATACTATGGCTACACCTTC. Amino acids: CATSRGTSSGYYGYTF. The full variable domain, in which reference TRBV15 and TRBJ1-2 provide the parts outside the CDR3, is DAMVIQNPRYQVTQFGKPVTLSCSQTLNHNVMYWYQQKSSQAPKLLFHYYDKDFNNEADTPDNFQSRRPNTSFCFLDIRSPGLGDTAMYLCATSRGTSSGYYGYTFGSGTRLTVV.

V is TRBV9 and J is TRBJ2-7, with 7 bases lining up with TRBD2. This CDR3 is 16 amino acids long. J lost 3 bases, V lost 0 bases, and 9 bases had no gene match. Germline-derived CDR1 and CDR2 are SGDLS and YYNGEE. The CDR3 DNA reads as TGTGCCAGCAGCGTAGACGGCGGGAGAGGTATCTACGAGCAGTACTTC. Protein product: CASSVDGGRGIYEQYF.

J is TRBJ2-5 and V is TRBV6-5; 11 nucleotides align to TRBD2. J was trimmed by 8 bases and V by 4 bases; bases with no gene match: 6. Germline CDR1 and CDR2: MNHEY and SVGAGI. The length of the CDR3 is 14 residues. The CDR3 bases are TGTGCCAGCAGTTCCTTGACTAGCGGGGATACCCAGTACTTC. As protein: CASSSLTSGDTQYF.

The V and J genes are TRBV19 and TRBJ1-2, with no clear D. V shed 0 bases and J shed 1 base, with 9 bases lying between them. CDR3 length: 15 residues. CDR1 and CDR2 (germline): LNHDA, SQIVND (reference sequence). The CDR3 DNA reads TGTGCCAGTAGTATAGAGGCAGGTGTTAACTATGGCTACACCTTC. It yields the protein CASSIEAGVNYGYTF.

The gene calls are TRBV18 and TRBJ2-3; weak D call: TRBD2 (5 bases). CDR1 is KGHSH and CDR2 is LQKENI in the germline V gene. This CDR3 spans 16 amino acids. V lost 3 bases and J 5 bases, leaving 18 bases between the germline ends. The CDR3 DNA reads TGTGCCAGCTCACCGAGCGCAGTGGGAGCAGGAGATACGCAGTATTTT. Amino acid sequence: CASSPSAVGAGDTQYF. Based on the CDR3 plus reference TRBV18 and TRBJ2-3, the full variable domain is NAGVMQNPRHLVRRRGQEARLRCSPMKGHSHVYWYRQLPEEGLKFMVYLQKENIIDESGMPKERFSAEFPKEGPSILRIQQVVRGDSAAYFCASSPSAVGAGDTQYFGPGTRLTVL.

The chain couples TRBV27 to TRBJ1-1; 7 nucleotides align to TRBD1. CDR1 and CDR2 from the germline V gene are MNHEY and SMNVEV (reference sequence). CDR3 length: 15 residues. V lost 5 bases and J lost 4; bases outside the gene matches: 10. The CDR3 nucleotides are TGTGCCAGCAGTCTTCGACAGGGAAAGGGCACTGAAGCTTTCTTT. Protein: CASSLRQGKGTEAFF.

The DNA for the CDR3 is TGCAGCGTTGGGGCTCGGCTCTCCTACGAGCAGTACTTC. Its translation: CSVGARLSYEQYF. The gene calls are TRBV29-1 and TRBJ2-7, with D hard to call. V was pared by 4 bases and J by 0 bases, with 10 bases between. The CDR3 covers 13 residues. The germline V gene has CDR1 SQVTM and CDR2 ANQGSEA.

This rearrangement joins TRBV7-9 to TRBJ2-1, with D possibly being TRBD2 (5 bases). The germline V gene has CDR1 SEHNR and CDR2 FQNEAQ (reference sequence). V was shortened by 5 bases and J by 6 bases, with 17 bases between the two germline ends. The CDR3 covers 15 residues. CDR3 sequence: CASSLAAGITNEQFF. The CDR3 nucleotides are TGTGCCAGCAGCCTCGCAGCCGGGATAACCAATGAGCAGTTCTTC.

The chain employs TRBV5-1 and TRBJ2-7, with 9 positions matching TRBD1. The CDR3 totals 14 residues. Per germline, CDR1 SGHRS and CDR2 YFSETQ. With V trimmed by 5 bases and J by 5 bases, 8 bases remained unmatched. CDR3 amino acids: CASRPGTGTHEQYF. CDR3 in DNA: TGCGCCAGCAGGCCCGGGACAGGGACCCACGAGCAGTACTTC.

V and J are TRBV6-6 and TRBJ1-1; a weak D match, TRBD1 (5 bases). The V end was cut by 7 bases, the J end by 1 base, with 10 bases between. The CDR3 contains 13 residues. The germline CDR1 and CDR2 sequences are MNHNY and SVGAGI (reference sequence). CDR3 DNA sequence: TGTGCCAGCAACATAGACAGGAACACTGAAGCTTTCTTT. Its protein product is CASNIDRNTEAFF.

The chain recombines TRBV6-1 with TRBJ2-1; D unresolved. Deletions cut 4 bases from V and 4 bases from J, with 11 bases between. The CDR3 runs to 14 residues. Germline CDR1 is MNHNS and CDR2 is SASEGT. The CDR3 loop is CASSVVRPYNEQFF. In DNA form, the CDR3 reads TGTGCCAGCAGTGTTGTGCGGCCGTACAATGAGCAGTTCTTC.

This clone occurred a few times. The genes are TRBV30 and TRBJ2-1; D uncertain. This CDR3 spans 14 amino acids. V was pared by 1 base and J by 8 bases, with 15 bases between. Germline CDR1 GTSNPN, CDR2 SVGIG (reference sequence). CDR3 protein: CAWSAISVGDEQFF. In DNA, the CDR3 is TGTGCCTGGAGTGCGATTAGTGTTGGTGATGAGCAGTTCTTC.

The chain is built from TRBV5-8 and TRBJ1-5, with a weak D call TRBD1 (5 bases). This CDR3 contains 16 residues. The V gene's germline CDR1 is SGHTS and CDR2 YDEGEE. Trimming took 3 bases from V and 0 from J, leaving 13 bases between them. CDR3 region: CASSSRTQGSNQPQHF. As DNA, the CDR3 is TGTGCCAGCAGCTCACGAACTCAGGGTAGCAATCAGCCCCAGCATTTT.

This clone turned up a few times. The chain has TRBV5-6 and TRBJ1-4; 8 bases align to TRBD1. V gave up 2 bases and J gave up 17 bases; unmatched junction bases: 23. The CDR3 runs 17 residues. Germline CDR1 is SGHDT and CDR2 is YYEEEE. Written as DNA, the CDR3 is TGTGCCAGCAGCTTCTGGAACCCAGGGGGCGTTTTAGACCGGATTTTTTTT. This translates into CASSFWNPGGVLDRIFF.

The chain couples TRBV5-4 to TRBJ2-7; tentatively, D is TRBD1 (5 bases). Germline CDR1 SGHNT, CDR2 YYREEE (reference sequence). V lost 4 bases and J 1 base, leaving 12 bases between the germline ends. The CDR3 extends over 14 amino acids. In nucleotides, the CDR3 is TGTGCCAGCAGCGTAGACAGTGGGTCCTACGAGCAGTACTTC. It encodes CASSVDSGSYEQYF.

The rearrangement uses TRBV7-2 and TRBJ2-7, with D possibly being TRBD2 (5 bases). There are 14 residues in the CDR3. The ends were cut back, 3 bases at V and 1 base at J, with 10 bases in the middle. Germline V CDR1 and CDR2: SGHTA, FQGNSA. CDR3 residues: CASSLSWRSYEQYF. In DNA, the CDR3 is TGTGCCAGCAGCTTGTCATGGAGGTCCTACGAGCAGTACTTC.

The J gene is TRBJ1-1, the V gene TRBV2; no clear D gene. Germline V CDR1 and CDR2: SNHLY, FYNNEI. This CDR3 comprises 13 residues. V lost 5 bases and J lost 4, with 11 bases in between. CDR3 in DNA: TGTGCCAGCAGTCTCTCAGAATTCACTGAAGCTTTCTTT. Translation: CASSLSEFTEAFF.